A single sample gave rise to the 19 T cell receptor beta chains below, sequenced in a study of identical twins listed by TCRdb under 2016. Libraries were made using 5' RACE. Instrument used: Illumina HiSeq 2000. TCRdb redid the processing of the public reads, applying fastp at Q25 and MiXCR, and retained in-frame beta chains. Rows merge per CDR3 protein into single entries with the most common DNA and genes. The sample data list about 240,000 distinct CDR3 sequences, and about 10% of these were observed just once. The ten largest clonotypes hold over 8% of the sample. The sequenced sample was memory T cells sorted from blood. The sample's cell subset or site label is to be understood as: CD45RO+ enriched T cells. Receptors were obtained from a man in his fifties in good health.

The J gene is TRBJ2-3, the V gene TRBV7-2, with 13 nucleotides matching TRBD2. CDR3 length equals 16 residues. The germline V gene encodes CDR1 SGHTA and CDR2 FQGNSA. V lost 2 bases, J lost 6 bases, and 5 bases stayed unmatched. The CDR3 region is CASSLTSGGAFDTQYF. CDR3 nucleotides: TGTGCCAGCAGCTTAACTAGCGGGGGGGCCTTCGATACGCAGTATTTT.

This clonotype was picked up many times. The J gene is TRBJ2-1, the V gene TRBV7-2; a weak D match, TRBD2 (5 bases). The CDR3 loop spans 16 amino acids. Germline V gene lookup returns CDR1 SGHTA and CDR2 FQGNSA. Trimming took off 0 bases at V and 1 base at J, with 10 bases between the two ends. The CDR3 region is CASSLAGTGSYNEQFF. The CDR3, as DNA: TGTGCCAGCAGCTTAGCGGGAACGGGGTCCTACAATGAGCAGTTCTTC.

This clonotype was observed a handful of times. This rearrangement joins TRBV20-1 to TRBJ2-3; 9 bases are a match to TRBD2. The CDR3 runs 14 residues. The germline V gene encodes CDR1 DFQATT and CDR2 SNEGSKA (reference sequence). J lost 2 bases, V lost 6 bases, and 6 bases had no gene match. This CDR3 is CSAPTSGLTDTQYF. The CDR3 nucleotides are TGCAGTGCGCCGACTAGCGGCCTCACAGATACGCAGTATTTT.

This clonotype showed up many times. The CDR3 region is CASSDSPRGTYEQYF. The CDR3 nucleotides read TGTGCCAGCAGCGACAGCCCTCGCGGGACGTACGAGCAGTACTTC. J is TRBJ2-7 and V is TRBV7-2; possible D gene TRBD2, 6 bases. The germline CDR1 and CDR2 sequences are SGHTA and FQGNSA. V shed 5 bases and J shed 4 bases, with 18 bases lying between them. CDR3 length: 15 amino acids.

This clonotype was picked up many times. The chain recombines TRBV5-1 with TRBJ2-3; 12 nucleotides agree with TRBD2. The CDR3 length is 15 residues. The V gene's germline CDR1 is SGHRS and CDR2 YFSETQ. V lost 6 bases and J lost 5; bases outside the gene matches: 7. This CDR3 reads CASTLAGGPIDTQYF. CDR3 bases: TGCGCCAGCACCCTAGCGGGGGGGCCGATAGATACGCAGTATTTT.

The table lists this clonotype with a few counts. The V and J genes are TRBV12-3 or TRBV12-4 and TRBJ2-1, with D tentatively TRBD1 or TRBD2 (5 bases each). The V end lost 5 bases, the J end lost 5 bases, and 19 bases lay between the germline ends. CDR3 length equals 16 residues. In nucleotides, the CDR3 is TGTGCCAGCAGTCCACCGGGACGGCTCCTCCACAATGAGCAGTTCTTC. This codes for CASSPPGRLLHNEQFF.

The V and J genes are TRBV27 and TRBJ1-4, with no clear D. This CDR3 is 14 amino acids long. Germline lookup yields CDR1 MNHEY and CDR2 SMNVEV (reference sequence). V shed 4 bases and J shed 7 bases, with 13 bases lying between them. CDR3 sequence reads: CASSSQTAVEKLFF. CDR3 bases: TGTGCCAGCAGTTCCCAGACTGCCGTTGAAAAACTGTTTTTT.

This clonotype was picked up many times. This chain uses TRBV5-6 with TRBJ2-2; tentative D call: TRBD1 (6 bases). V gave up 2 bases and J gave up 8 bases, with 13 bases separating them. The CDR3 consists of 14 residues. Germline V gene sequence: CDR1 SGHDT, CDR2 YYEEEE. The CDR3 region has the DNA TGTGCCAGCAGCTTACAGGGATTCCCGGGGGAGCTGTTTTTT. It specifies CASSLQGFPGELFF.

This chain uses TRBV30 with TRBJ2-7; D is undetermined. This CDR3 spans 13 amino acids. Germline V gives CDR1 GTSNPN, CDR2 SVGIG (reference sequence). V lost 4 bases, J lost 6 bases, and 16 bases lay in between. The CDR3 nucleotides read TGTGCCTGGAACGGCGGACCGGCATCCGAGCAGTACTTC. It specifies CAWNGGPASEQYF.

CDR3 DNA: TGTGCCAGCAGTTTCCAGGGTTACTATGGCTACACCTTC. It codes for CASSFQGYYGYTF. The rearrangement joins TRBV27 to TRBJ1-2; the D gene is possibly TRBD1 (5 bases). The CDR3 covers 13 residues. CDR1 and CDR2 (germline): MNHEY, SMNVEV (reference sequence). V was cut by 3 bases and J by 3 bases, with 8 bases left in between.

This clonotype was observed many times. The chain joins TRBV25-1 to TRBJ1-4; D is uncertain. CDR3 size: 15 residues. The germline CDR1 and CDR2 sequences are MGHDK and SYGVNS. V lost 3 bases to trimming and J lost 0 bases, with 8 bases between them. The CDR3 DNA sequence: TGTGCCAGCAGTGATCGAGGTGCAACTAATGAAAAACTGTTTTTT. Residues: CASSDRGATNEKLFF.

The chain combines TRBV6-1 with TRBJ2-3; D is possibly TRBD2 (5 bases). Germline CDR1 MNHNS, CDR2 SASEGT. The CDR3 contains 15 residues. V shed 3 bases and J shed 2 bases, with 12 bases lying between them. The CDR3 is CASSEWTGFTDTQYF. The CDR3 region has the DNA TGTGCCAGCAGTGAGTGGACGGGATTCACAGATACGCAGTATTTT.

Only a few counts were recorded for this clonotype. This CDR3 is CASTRGPGGMGTDTQYF. CDR3 in DNA: TGTGCCAGCACCAGAGGACCGGGGGGGATGGGCACAGATACGCAGTATTTT. The chain recombines TRBV7-2 with TRBJ2-3; 8 nucleotides align to TRBD2. The CDR3 runs 17 residues. Trimming took 7 bases from V and 1 from J; bases not matched to a gene: 13. Germline CDR1 reads SGHTA; CDR2 reads FQGNSA.

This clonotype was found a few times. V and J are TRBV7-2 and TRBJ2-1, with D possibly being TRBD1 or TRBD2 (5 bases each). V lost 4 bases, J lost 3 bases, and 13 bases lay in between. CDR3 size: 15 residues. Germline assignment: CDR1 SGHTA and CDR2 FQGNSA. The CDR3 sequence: CASSSVGVSYNEQFF. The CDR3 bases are TGTGCCAGCAGCTCCGTGGGGGTCAGCTACAATGAGCAGTTCTTC.

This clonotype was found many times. The CDR3 here is CASSFGGPPGKETQYF. The CDR3 DNA is TGTGCCAGCAGCTTCGGAGGCCCCCCTGGGAAAGAGACCCAGTACTTC. This chain uses TRBV7-2 with TRBJ2-5, with D tentatively TRBD2 (5 bases). Germline V gene sequence: CDR1 SGHTA, CDR2 FQGNSA. The CDR3 spans 16 residues. Trimming cost V 3 bases and J 3 bases, with 17 bases left between them.

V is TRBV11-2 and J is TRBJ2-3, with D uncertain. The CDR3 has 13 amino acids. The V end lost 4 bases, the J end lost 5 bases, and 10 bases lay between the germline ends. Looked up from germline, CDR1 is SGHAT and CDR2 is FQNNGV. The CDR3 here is CASSSDLGDTQYF. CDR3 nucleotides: TGTGCCAGCAGCTCTGATCTAGGAGATACGCAGTATTTT.

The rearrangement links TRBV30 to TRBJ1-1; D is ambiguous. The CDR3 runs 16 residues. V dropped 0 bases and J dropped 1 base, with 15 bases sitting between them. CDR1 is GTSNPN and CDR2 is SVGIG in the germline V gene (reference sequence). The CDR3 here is CAWSVTSDQRNTEAFF. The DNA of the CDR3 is TGTGCCTGGAGTGTAACTTCAGATCAGAGGAACACTGAAGCTTTCTTT.

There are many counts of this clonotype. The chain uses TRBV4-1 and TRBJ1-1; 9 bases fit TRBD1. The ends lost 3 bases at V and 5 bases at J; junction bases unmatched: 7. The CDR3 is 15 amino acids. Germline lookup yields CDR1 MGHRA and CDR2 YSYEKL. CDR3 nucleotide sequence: TGCGCCAGCAGCCATGCCGGACAGGGGCGGACTGAAGCTTTCTTT. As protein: CASSHAGQGRTEAFF.

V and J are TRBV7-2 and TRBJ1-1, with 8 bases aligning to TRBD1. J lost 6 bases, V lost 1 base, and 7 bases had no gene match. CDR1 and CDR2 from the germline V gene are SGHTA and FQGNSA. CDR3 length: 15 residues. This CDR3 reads CASSLEQGARAEAFF. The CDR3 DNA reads TGTGCCAGCAGCTTAGAGCAGGGGGCGCGAGCTGAAGCTTTCTTT.